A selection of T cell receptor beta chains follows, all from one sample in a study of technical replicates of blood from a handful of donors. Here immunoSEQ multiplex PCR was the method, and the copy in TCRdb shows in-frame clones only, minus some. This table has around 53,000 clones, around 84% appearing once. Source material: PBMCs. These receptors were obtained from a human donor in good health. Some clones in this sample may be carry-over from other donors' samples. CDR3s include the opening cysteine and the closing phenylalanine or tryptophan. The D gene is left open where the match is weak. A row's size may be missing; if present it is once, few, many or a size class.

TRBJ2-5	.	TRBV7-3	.	CASSLNFQGKGETQYF	TGTGCCAGCAGCTTAAACTTCCAGGGGAAAGGGGAGACCCAGTACTTC
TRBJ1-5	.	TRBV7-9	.	CASSLSWGGSNQPQHF	TGTGCCAGCAGCTTATCCTGGGGGGGAAGCAATCAGCCCCAGCATTTT
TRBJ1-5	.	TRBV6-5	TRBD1	CASSLFRGQVPQHF	TGTGCCAGCAGTTTATTCAGGGGGCAAGTGCCCCAGCATTTT
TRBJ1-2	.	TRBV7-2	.	CASSPEAYGYTF	TGTGCCAGCAGCCCAGAGGCCTATGGCTACACCTTC
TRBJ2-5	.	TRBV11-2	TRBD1	CASSLTWDRGRETQYF	TGTGCCAGCAGCCTGACATGGGACAGGGGCCGGGAGACCCAGTACTTC
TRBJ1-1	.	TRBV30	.	CASTAGPRGAEAFF	TGTGCCTCAACCGCGGGTCCTCGGGGAGCTGAAGCTTTCTTT
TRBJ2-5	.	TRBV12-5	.	CASAALALSSWTQYF	TGTGCTAGTGCCGCTCTAGCGCTTTCAAGCTGGACCCAGTACTTC
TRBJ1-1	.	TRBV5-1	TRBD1	CASSLSGQSNTEAFF	TGCGCCAGCAGCTTGTCGGGACAGTCGAACACTGAAGCTTTCTTT
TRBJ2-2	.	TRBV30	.	CAWTRRGRDTGELFF	TGTGCCTGGACTCGGCGGGGGCGCGACACCGGGGAGCTGTTTTTT
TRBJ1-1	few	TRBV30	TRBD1	CAWSVRQGASAFF	TGTGCCTGGAGTGTTCGACAGGGGGCATCGGCTTTCTTT
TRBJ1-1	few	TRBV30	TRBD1	CAWSGQGTAEAFF	TGTGCCTGGAGTGGACAGGGGACGGCTGAAGCTTTCTTT
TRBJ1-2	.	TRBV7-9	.	CASTNVGAGYTF	TGTGCCAGCACTAACGTTGGGGCCGGCTACACCTTC
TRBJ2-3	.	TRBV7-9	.	CASSLGLSSDTQYF	TGTGCCAGCAGCTTAGGACTCTCGTCGGATACGCAGTATTTT
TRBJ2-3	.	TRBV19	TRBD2	CASSIPLARTDTQYF	TGTGCCAGTAGTATACCACTAGCGCGCACAGATACGCAGTATTTT
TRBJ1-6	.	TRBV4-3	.	CASSHPRQDSPLHF	TGCGCCAGCAGCCATCCCAGACAAGATTCACCCCTCCACTTT
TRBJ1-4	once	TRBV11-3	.	CASSLKFQAALTNEKLFF	TGTGCCAGCAGCTTAAAGTTCCAGGCCGCCTTAACTAATGAAAAACTGTTTTTT
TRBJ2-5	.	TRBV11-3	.	CASSTGGETQYF	TGTGCCAGCAGCACAGGAGGGGAGACCCAGTACTTC
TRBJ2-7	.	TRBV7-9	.	CASSGARYEQYF	TGTGCCAGCAGCGGGGCTCGATACGAGCAGTACTTC
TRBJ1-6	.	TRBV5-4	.	CASSGGVDNSPLHF	TGTGCCAGCAGCGGAGGGGTAGATAATTCACCCCTCCACTTT
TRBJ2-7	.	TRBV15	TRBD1	CATSRDLGAGGSKVYEQYF	TGTGCCACCAGCAGAGATCTCGGGGCAGGGGGTTCTAAGGTCTACGAGCAGTACTTC
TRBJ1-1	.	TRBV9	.	CASSVGWGLGTEAFF	TGTGCCAGCAGCGTCGGGTGGGGGCTGGGCACTGAAGCTTTCTTT
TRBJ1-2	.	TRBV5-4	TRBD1	CASSLAKGQGYGYTF	TGTGCCAGCAGCTTGGCCAAGGGACAGGGTTATGGCTACACCTTC
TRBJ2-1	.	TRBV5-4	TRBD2	CASSLKAGGPGEQFF	TGTGCCAGCAGCCTGAAAGCGGGGGGGCCGGGTGAGCAGTTCTTC
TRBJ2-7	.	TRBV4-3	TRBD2	CASSQVRGGEQYF	TGCGCCAGCAGCCAAGTCCGGGGGGGCGAGCAGTACTTC
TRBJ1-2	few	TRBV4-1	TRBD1	CASSPGTALGYTF	TGCGCCAGCAGCCCGGGGACAGCCCTTGGCTACACCTTC
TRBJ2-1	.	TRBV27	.	CASSLIVLPSSSYNEQFF	TGTGCCAGCAGTTTAATTGTCCTACCAAGTAGCTCCTACAATGAGCAGTTCTTC
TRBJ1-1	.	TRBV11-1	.	CASSSRRGEVGNF	TGTGCCAGCAGCTCGAGACGGGGAGAGGTGGGGAACTTT
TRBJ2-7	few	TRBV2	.	CASRGRGLGSSYEQYF	TGTGCCAGCAGGGGTCGTGGTTTGGGGAGCTCCTACGAGCAGTACTTC
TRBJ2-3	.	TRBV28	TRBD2	CASTPAGASYTDTQYF	TGTGCCAGCACCCCAGCGGGGGCCAGTTACACAGATACGCAGTATTTT
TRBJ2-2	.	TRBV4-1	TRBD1	CASSLLQGGTGELFF	TGCGCCAGCAGCCTGTTACAGGGGGGAACCGGGGAGCTGTTTTTT
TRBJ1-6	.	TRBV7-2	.	CASSSPWANSPLHF	TGTGCCAGCAGCTCTCCGTGGGCTAATTCACCCCTCCACTTT
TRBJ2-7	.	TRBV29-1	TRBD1	CSVEPGTGLNEQYF	TGCAGCGTTGAACCCGGGACAGGGCTCAACGAGCAGTACTTC
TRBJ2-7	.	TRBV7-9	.	CASSNPPDSYEQYF	TGTGCCAGCAGCAACCCTCCTGACAGTTACGAGCAGTACTTC
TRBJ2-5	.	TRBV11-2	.	CASSLVGDSQETQYF	TGTGCCAGCAGCTTAGTAGGGGACTCCCAAGAGACCCAGTACTTC
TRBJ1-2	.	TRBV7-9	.	CASSPSGNSLGYTF	TGTGCCAGCAGCCCATCAGGGAATTCCCTTGGCTACACCTTC
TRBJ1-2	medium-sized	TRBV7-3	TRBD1	CASSSTGSPYGYTF	TGTGCCAGCAGCTCGACAGGGTCCCCGTATGGCTACACCTTC
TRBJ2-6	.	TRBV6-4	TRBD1	CASSAAGTGTGANVLTF	TGTGCCAGCAGTGCCGCCGGGACAGGGACTGGGGCCAACGTCCTGACTTTC
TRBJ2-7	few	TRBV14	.	CASSHVNEQYF	TGTGCCAGCAGCCATGTCAACGAGCAGTACTTC
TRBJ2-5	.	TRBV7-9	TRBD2	CASSPSGRLGTQYF	TGTGCCAGCAGCCCCAGCGGGAGGTTAGGGACCCAGTACTTC
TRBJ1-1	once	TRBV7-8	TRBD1	CASSRTGGGYNTEAFF	TGTGCCAGCAGCCGAACAGGGGGCGGATATAACACTGAAGCTTTCTTT
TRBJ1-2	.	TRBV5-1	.	CASSYTRWQTNYGYTF	TGCGCCAGCAGCTACACCAGGTGGCAAACCAACTATGGCTACACCTTC
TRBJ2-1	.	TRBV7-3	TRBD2	CASSSSSGSSYEQFF	TGTGCCAGCAGCTCCTCTAGCGGGAGTTCGTATGAGCAGTTCTTC